Below are 13 T cell receptor beta chains sequenced from a single sample in a study of control samples from healthy donors and cancer patients. The method was immunoSEQ multiplex PCR; TCRdb's version includes in-frame clones alone and lacks a portion of them. This table holds 350,000 to 450,000 clones, roughly 90% found once. Sequenced sample: PBMCs. The source is a man aged 40-55 years with head and neck cancer.

The chain has TRBV19 and TRBJ1-2, with D hard to call. Looked up from germline, CDR1 is LNHDA and CDR2 is SQIVND (reference sequence). With 1 base removed from V and 1 base from J, the gap between germline ends came to 10 bases. The CDR3 contains 15 residues. The CDR3 is CASSIADNLNYGYTF. CDR3 sequence (DNA): TGTGCCAGTAGTATAGCTGACAATCTTAACTATGGCTACACCTTC.

J is TRBJ1-6 and V is TRBV5-1; 9 nucleotides line up with TRBD1. Germline CDR1 is SGHRS and CDR2 is YFSETQ. The CDR3 consists of 18 residues. V gave up 3 bases and J gave up 0 bases; unmatched junction bases: 7. CDR3 coding DNA: TGCGCCAGCAGCTCCGGGACAGGGTACCTCTCCTATAATTCACCCCTCCACTTT. Protein: CASSSGTGYLSYNSPLHF.

The chain carries TRBV18 and TRBJ1-2; maybe TRBD1 (5 bases). Germline CDR1 is KGHSH and CDR2 is LQKENI. This CDR3 is 14 amino acids long. V lost 6 bases to trimming and J lost 1 base, with 12 bases between them. The CDR3 DNA is TGTGCCAGCTCCCCCCTGGGGGTTAACTATGGCTACACCTTC. This encodes CASSPLGVNYGYTF.

In DNA form, the CDR3 reads TGCGCCAGCAGCCAAGATCTGGGGGGGCAGGGCTATGGCTACACCTTC. Translated: CASSQDLGGQGYGYTF. The J gene is TRBJ1-2, the V gene TRBV4-3; D might be TRBD1 (6 bases). The germline gives CDR1 LGHNA, CDR2 YSLEER. CDR3 length: 16 amino acids. Trimming removed 0 bases from V and 4 bases from J, with 15 bases in between.

The table lists this clone with a count of one. V is TRBV29-1 and J is TRBJ2-5; 7 bases fit TRBD1. From germline, CDR1 is SQVTM and CDR2 ANQGSEA. The CDR3 runs 17 residues. Trimming at V came to 4 bases and at J to 2 bases, leaving 16 bases not matched to a gene. The CDR3 is CSVGNTGALLAQETQYF. The DNA for the CDR3 is TGCAGCGTTGGAAATACAGGGGCCCTATTGGCGCAAGAGACCCAGTACTTC. The full variable domain, in which reference TRBV29-1 and TRBJ2-5 provide the parts outside the CDR3, is SAVISQKPSRDICQRGTSLTIQCQVDSQVTMMFWYRQQPGQSLTLIATANQGSEATYESGFVIDKFPISRPNLTFSTLTVSNMSPEDSSIYLCSVGNTGALLAQETQYFGPGTRLLVL.

This clone was seen once. The chain has TRBV3-1 (or the pseudogene TRBV3-2) and TRBJ2-7, with 7 bases matching TRBD1. CDR3 length: 14 amino acids. The germline CDR1 and CDR2 sequences are LGHDT and YNNKEL (reference sequence). After removal of 4 bases from V and 4 bases from J, the junction contained 7 bases not matched to a gene. Here the CDR3 reads CASSPWARGYEQYF. CDR3 DNA sequence: TGTGCCAGCAGCCCCTGGGCCAGGGGGTACGAGCAGTACTTC.

In the case of this clone: This specimen includes other DNA sequences encoding the same CDR3. This rearrangement joins TRBV29-1 to TRBJ1-4; D call uncertain. The V gene's germline CDR1 is SQVTM and CDR2 ANQGSEA. V shed 3 bases and J shed 7 bases, with 6 bases lying between them. The CDR3 runs 11 residues. CDR3 nucleotides: TGCAGCGTTGAGCTGGGTGAAAAACTGTTTTTT. Amino acids: CSVELGEKLFF.

CDR3 sequence (DNA): TGCGCCAGCAGCTTGCAGGGGGGAGATGCCCAGCATTTT. Translating it yields CASSLQGGDAQHF. The V and J genes are TRBV5-1 and TRBJ1-5; 7 nucleotides align to TRBD1. This CDR3 spans 13 amino acids. Trimming at V came to 1 base and at J to 11 bases, leaving 6 bases not matched to a gene. CDR1 and CDR2 from the germline V gene are SGHRS and YFSETQ.

The gene calls are TRBV27 and TRBJ2-5; no clear D. CDR1 MNHEY and CDR2 SMNVEV come from the germline V gene (reference sequence). This CDR3 comprises 15 residues. Trimming cost V 7 bases and J 1 base, with 16 bases left between them. The CDR3 spells CASTPFGRSQETQYF. DNA for the CDR3: TGTGCCAGCACCCCGTTCGGTCGAAGCCAAGAGACCCAGTACTTC.

The J gene is TRBJ1-1, the V gene TRBV15; TRBD1 is a possible D gene (5 bases). V shed 1 base and J shed 1 base, with 16 bases lying between them. This CDR3 region has 17 residues. From germline, CDR1 is LNHNV and CDR2 YYDKDF (reference sequence). The DNA for the CDR3 is TGTGCCACCAGCAGAGTTTTTTTACGACAGCCGAACACTGAAGCTTTCTTT. It specifies CATSRVFLRQPNTEAFF.

The CDR3 nucleotides read TGTGCCAGCAGCTTGGTCGTCCCAGGGCAGCAGTTCTTC. Its protein product is CASSLVVPGQQFF. J is TRBJ2-1 and V is TRBV5-5; TRBD1 might be the D (5 bases). V lost 0 bases to trimming and J lost 11 bases, with 12 bases between them. This CDR3 comprises 13 residues. Germline V CDR1 and CDR2: SGHKS, YYEKEE (reference sequence).

This clone occurred many times. V and J are TRBV7-2 and TRBJ2-2; 15 bases fit TRBD2. The CDR3 is made up of 17 amino acids. The V and J ends lost 4 bases and 5 bases, in that order; junction bases with no gene match: 5. Germline lookup yields CDR1 SGHTA and CDR2 FQGNSA. The CDR3 DNA follows: TGTGCCAGCAGCTCGAGGACTAGCGGGAGGGGAACCGGGGAGCTGTTTTTT. Translated, it gives CASSSRTSGRGTGELFF.

The V and J genes are TRBV4-1 and TRBJ2-7; possible D gene TRBD1, 6 bases. V was cut by 4 bases and J by 1 base, with 11 bases left in between. This CDR3 contains 14 residues. Per germline, CDR1 MGHRA and CDR2 YSYEKL. CDR3 bases: TGCGCCAGCAGCCTTGCAAGGGGGTCCTACGAGCAGTACTTC. Translating it yields CASSLARGSYEQYF.